These T cell receptor beta chains were read from a single sample in a study of T cell repertoires in cytomegalovirus infection. TCRdb re-called the reads through MiXCR, storing one row per CDR3 protein. The sample has some 700,000 distinct CDR3 sequences, approximately 34% seen once. Sequenced input: PBMCs. The receptor source for this set is a human donor in good health (CMV status not recorded). Some clones in this sample may be carry-over from other donors' samples. The conserved cysteine and the conserved F or W are not part of the CDR3 here. The order of the fields is J gene, V gene, CDR3 protein.

TRBJ1-5 TRBV27 ASSTRTPGRSQPQH
TRBJ2-3 TRBV7-3 ASSESGVARDTQY
TRBJ2-1 TRBV7-2 ATSSSGSKGNEQF
TRBJ2-1 TRBV29-1 SVEGKGGHEQF
TRBJ2-5 TRBV5-6 ASSSDPVQGFEETQY
TRBJ2-6 TRBV19 ASSIRPSGANVLT
TRBJ1-1 TRBV7-2 ASSLAGAGRGNNEAF
TRBJ1-2 TRBV19 ASSIPGQGRNGYT
TRBJ1-5 TRBV11-2 ASSPSWTADGQPQH
TRBJ1-4 TRBV5-1 ASSPPTGPNEKLF
TRBJ1-4 TRBV2 ASSPGGGMNEKLF
TRBJ1-5 TRBV29-1 SVKIQGDQPQH
TRBJ1-4 TRBV11-2 ASSIGHFATNEKLF
TRBJ2-1 TRBV19 ASIIERLAGNSYNEQF
TRBJ1-1 TRBV28 ASSPSGRSSEAF
TRBJ2-7 TRBV19 ASTKLAGSHYEQY
TRBJ1-1 TRBV5-1 ASSTDGRKNTEAF
TRBJ2-2 TRBV19 ASSRKFSGSGVGELF
TRBJ2-5 TRBV7-8 ASSLLVREETQY
TRBJ2-7 TRBV7-6 ASSGTSGGLSYEQY
TRBJ1-4 TRBV24-1 ATSDPGTADEKLF
TRBJ1-1 TRBV7-2 ASSFARGTGTEAF
TRBJ2-7 TRBV28 ASSFGGAHEQY
TRBJ1-5 TRBV12-3/TRBV12-4 ASSTGYSNHPQH